This T cell receptor (beta chain) was recovered during a study of PD-1 blockade in mismatch repair-deficient tumors. Across the whole study: Patients had about a dozen mismatch repair-deficient cancer types and were previously treated and progressing. General observations from the study: Tumor-resident clones, often undetectable pretreatment in blood, expanded then contracted after pembrolizumab.

Three pembrolizumab responders had their TCRs sequenced. Comment on this clone: Antigen specificity is unknown.

Here immunoSEQ multiplex PCR was the method, and the copy in TCRdb shows in-frame clones only, minus some. In the table there are roughly 40,000 clones, roughly 84% of which are singletons. This CDR3 is 15 amino acids long. V was cut by 1 base and J by 8 bases, with 15 bases left in between. From germline, CDR1 is SGHTA and CDR2 FQGNSA. The rearrangement links TRBV7-2 to TRBJ2-1, with TRBD2 as a possible D gene (5 bases). This specimen consisted of peripheral blood, obtained around 76 weeks after starting pembrolizumab. This clonotype was sampled from an adult with mismatch repair-deficient cancer. The CDR3 here is CASSLDSGGSYEQFF. CDR3 nucleotides: TGTGCCAGCAGCTTAGATTCCGGAGGTTCATATGAGCAGTTCTTC.